The clone carrying this TCR beta chain has just one count. This CDR3 is 15 amino acids long. The J segment lost 4 bases and the V segment lost 5 bases, leaving 9 bases of the junction unmatched. Germline V gene sequence: CDR1 DFQATT, CDR2 SNEGSKA (reference sequence). This specimen belongs to a study of human T cells and chemical hapten exposure. TCRdb processed the RACE reads anew with MiXCR; each CDR3 protein has one entry. Of some 170,000 distinct CDR3 sequences in the sample, 20% to 25% are singletons; the top ten hold about 6.7%. Time point: patch test 1, 2 weeks after DPC sensitization. Treatment meaning: therapeutic diphenylcyclopropenone sensitization with weekly scalp DPC.

Sequencing used whole blood, obtained in connection with sensitization to the hapten diphenylcyclopropenone (DPC). The chain employs TRBV20-1 and TRBJ2-4; 9 bases are shared with TRBD1. The TCR comes from a woman between 45 and 60 years old with alopecia areata. Some clones in this sample may be carry-over from other donors' samples. CDR3 sequence: CSALAGTGTKNIQYF. CDR3 nucleotides: TGCAGTGCTCTGGCAGGGACAGGGACTAAAAACATTCAGTACTTC.